This record concerns one T cell receptor (beta chain) sequence. V was pared by 5 bases and J by 4 bases, with 3 bases of the junction left unmatched. This CDR3 comprises 14 residues. CDR1 is SNHLY, CDR2 FYNNEI, per germline. Study members were between roughly 18 and 100 years old and lived in around 24 US regions. Participants had their cohort set by participant-reported clinical history. The sample comes from a study of blood T cell repertoires in COVID-19. Sequencing used immunoSEQ multiplex PCR; TCRdb keeps in-frame clones, though not all of them. The profile shows about 280,000 clones, around 80% of them singletons.

The TCR comes from a man in his forties or fifties who had been exposed to COVID-19. The chain combines TRBV2 with TRBJ2-3, with TRBD2 matching over 10 bases. The sample was PBMCs or T cells enriched from blood (not recorded which). The CDR3 coding sequence is TGTGCCAGCAGTTACCTAGCGGGAGCAGATACGCAGTATTTT. Protein: CASSYLAGADTQYF.